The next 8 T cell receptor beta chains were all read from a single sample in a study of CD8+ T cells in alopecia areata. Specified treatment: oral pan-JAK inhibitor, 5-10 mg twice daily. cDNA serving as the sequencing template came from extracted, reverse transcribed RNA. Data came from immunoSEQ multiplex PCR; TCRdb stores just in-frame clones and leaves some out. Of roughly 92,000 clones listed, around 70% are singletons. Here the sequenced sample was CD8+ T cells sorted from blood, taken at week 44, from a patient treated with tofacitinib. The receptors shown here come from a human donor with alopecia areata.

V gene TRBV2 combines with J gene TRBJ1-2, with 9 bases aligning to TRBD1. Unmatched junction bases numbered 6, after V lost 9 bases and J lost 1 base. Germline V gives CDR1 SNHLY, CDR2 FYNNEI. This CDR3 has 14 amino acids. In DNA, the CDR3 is TGTGCCAGTAGAGGACAGGGGAATAACTATGGCTACACCTTC. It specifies CASRGQGNNYGYTF.

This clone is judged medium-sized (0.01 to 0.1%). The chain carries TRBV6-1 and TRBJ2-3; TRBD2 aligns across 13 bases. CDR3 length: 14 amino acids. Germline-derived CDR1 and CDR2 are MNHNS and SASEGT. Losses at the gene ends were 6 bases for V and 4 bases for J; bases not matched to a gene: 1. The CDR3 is CASSGTSGADTQYF. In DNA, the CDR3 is TGTGCCAGCAGCGGGACTAGCGGGGCAGATACGCAGTATTTT.

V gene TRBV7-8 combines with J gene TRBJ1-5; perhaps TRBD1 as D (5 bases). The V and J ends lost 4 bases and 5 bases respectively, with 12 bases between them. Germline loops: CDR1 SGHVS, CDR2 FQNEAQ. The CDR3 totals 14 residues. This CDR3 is CASSSRLGDQPQHF. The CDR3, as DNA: TGTGCCAGCAGCTCCCGTCTAGGGGATCAGCCCCAGCATTTT.

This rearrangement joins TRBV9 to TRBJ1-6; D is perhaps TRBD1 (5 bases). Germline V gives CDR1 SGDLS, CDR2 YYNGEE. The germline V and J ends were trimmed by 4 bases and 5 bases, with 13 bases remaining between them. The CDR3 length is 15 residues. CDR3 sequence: CASSSGTGNNSPLHF. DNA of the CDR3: TGTGCCAGCAGCTCCGGGACCGGAAATAATTCACCCCTCCACTTT.

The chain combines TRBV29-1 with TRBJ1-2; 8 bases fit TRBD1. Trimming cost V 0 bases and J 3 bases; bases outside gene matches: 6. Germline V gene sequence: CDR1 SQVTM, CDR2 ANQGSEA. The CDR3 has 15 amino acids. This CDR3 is CSVEDLGQADYGYTF. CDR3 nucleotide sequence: TGCAGCGTTGAAGATCTGGGACAGGCGGACTATGGCTACACCTTC.

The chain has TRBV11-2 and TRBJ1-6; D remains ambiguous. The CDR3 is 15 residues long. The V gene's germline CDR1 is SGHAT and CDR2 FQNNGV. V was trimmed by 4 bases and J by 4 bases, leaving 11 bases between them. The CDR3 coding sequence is TGTGCCAGCAGCTCTTCCGCTCAATATAATTCACCCCTCCACTTT. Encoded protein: CASSSSAQYNSPLHF.

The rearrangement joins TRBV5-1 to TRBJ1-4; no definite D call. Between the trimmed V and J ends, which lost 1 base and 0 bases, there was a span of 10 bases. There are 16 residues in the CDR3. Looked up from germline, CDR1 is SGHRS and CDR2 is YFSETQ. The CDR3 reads CASSLSDPATNEKLFF. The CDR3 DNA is TGCGCCAGCAGCTTGTCAGACCCAGCAACTAATGAAAAACTGTTTTTT.

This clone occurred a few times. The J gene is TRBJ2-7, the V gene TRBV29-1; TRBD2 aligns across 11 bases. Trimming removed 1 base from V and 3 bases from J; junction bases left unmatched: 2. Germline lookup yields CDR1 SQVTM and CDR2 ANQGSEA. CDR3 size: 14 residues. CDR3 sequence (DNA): TGCAGCGTTGAAGGAACTAGCGGGGGCTACGAGCAGTACTTC. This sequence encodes CSVEGTSGGYEQYF.